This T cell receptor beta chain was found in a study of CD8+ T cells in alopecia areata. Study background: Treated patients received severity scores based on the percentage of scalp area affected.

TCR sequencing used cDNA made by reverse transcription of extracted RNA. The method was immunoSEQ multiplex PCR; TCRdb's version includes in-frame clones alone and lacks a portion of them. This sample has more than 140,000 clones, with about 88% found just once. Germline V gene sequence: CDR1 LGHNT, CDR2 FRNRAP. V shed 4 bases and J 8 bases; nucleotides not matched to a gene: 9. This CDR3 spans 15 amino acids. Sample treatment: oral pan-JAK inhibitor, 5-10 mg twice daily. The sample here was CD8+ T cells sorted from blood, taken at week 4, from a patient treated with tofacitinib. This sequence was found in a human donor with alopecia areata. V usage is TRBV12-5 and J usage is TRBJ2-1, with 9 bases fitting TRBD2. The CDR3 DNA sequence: TGTGCTAGTGGTTCCTTAGCGGGAGCGGAATATGAGCAGTTCTTC. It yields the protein CASGSLAGAEYEQFF. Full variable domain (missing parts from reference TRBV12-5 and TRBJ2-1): DARVTQTPRHKVTEMGQEVTMRCQPILGHNTVFWYRQTMMQGLELLAYFRNRAPLDDSGMPKDRFSAEMPDATLATLKIQPSEPRDSAVYFCASGSLAGAEYEQFFGPGTRLTVL.